This passage covers 27 T cell receptor beta chains from one sample sequenced in a study of PD-1 blockade in mismatch repair-deficient tumors. The data were produced by immunoSEQ multiplex PCR, yet TCRdb's version contains in-frame clones alone and is incomplete. The sample records some 19,000 clones, around 79% being singletons. Sequencing used PBMCs, obtained 52 weeks after starting pembrolizumab. The receptors shown here come from an adult with mismatch repair-deficient cancer.

The chain uses TRBV6-1 and TRBJ1-1; no definite D call. Trimming removed 9 bases from V and 1 base from J, with 12 bases in between. CDR1 and CDR2 (germline): MNHNS, SASEGT. This CDR3 is built from 13 residues. This CDR3 reads CASFVDPNTEAFF. The CDR3 region has the DNA TGTGCCAGTTTCGTAGATCCGAACACTGAAGCTTTCTTT.

The chain has TRBV18 and TRBJ1-4; D call uncertain. Germline CDR1 is KGHSH and CDR2 is LQKENI. Trimming removed 3 bases at V and 5 bases at J, with 7 bases between. The CDR3 extends over 13 amino acids. This CDR3 is CASSPLANEKLFF. The DNA of the CDR3 is TGTGCCAGCTCACCGCTAGCGAATGAAAAACTGTTTTTT.

The V call is TRBV9, the J call TRBJ1-3, with TRBD1 as a possible D gene (6 bases). V lost 3 bases to trimming and J lost 8 bases, with 18 bases between them. The germline V gene has CDR1 SGDLS and CDR2 YYNGEE. This CDR3 contains 15 residues. The CDR3 spells CASSAQGGEADTIYF. CDR3 sequence (DNA): TGTGCCAGCAGCGCACAAGGGGGTGAGGCGGACACCATATATTTT.

The chain employs TRBV6-1 and TRBJ1-1; D remains ambiguous. This CDR3 spans 10 amino acids. Trimming took off 8 bases at V and 11 bases at J, with 12 bases between the two ends. Germline lookup yields CDR1 MNHNS and CDR2 SASEGT. The CDR3 region has the DNA TGTGCCAGCCCCAGTCCACCGGCTTTCTTT. The encoded protein is CASPSPPAFF.

V usage is TRBV28 and J usage is TRBJ1-6; a weak D match, TRBD1 (6 bases). V was trimmed by 4 bases and J by 9 bases, leaving 19 bases between them. CDR1 MDHEN and CDR2 SYDVKM come from the germline V gene. The CDR3 has 16 residues. CDR3 sequence (DNA): TGTGCCAGCAGTTCACCCGGGGACACCGTAGGTTCACCCCTCCACTTT. Its translation is CASSSPGDTVGSPLHF.

V gene TRBV28 combines with J gene TRBJ1-5; D possibly corresponds to TRBD1 (5 bases). Germline V gene lookup returns CDR1 MDHEN and CDR2 SYDVKM. Deletions cut 5 bases from V and 7 bases from J, with 15 bases between. The CDR3 spans 14 residues. The CDR3 spells CASSMGGWAQPQHF. Here the CDR3 DNA reads TGTGCCAGCAGTATGGGGGGTTGGGCACAGCCCCAGCATTTT.

This chain connects TRBV28 to TRBJ2-7; 11 bases align to TRBD2. J lost 5 bases, V lost 6 bases, and 9 bases had no gene match. CDR1 and CDR2 (germline): MDHEN, SYDVKM. The CDR3 is 15 residues long. The CDR3 is CASRPGLAGRHEQYF. DNA of the CDR3: TGTGCCAGCAGGCCCGGACTAGCGGGTAGACACGAGCAGTACTTC.

The V gene is TRBV4-1, the J gene TRBJ1-6; TRBD1 is a possible D gene (5 bases). Trimming left V 4 bases short and J 9 bases short, with 13 bases between. From germline, CDR1 is MGHRA and CDR2 YSYEKL. This CDR3 is built from 14 residues. The CDR3 reads CASSPDRQISPLHF. As DNA, the CDR3 is TGCGCCAGCAGCCCGGACCGACAGATTTCACCCCTCCACTTT.

This chain uses TRBV19 with TRBJ2-7; 7 nucleotides line up with TRBD2. V shed 3 bases and J 5 bases; nucleotides not matched to a gene: 7. CDR1 is LNHDA and CDR2 is SQIVND in the germline V gene (reference sequence). This CDR3 comprises 14 residues. CDR3 in amino acids: CASSMAGAFNEQYF. The CDR3 nucleotides are TGTGCCAGTAGTATGGCGGGAGCATTTAACGAGCAGTACTTC.

The rearrangement joins TRBV6-4 to TRBJ1-1; 9 bases agree with TRBD1. The CDR3 is 16 residues long. J was trimmed by 3 bases and V by 5 bases; bases with no gene match: 10. Germline V lookup: CDR1 MRHNA, CDR2 SNTAGT. In DNA form, the CDR3 reads TGTGCCAGCAGTAAAAGGGCGGGACAGGGAGACACTGAAGCTTTCTTT. Its protein product is CASSKRAGQGDTEAFF.

This chain links TRBV5-1 with TRBJ2-7; a possible D gene is TRBD1 (5 bases). The V gene lost 4 bases and the J gene lost 0 bases, with 20 bases spanning the gap. Germline values: CDR1 SGHRS, CDR2 YFSETQ. The length of the CDR3 is 17 residues. The CDR3 bases are TGCGCCAGCAGCCCCACTCCCAGTGGACATAGCTCCTACGAGCAGTACTTC. It yields the protein CASSPTPSGHSSYEQYF. The variable domain in full, completed from reference TRBV5-1 and TRBJ2-7, reads KAGVTQTPRYLIKTRGQQVTLSCSPISGHRSVSWYQQTPGQGLQFLFEYFSETQRNKGNFPGRFSGRQFSNSRSEMNVSTLELGDSALYLCASSPTPSGHSSYEQYFGPGTRLTVT.

J is TRBJ2-1 and V is TRBV19; TRBD2 agrees at 10 bases. With 4 bases clipped from V and 2 bases from J, the junction kept 5 bases outside the gene matches. CDR1 is LNHDA and CDR2 is SQIVND in the germline V gene (reference sequence). The length of the CDR3 is 16 residues. The CDR3 region is CASSKGTSVTYNEQFF. CDR3 DNA: TGTGCCAGTAGTAAAGGGACTAGCGTAACCTACAATGAGCAGTTCTTC.

This clone was counted between two and nine times. The rearrangement joins TRBV6-1 to TRBJ2-7, with TRBD2 matching 8 bases. With V trimmed by 4 bases and J by 5 bases, 4 bases remained unmatched. Germline CDR1 reads MNHNS; CDR2 reads SASEGT. The CDR3 covers 13 residues. The CDR3 here is CASSAKREHEQYF. As DNA, the CDR3 is TGTGCCAGCAGTGCCAAGCGGGAGCACGAGCAGTACTTC.

The chain links TRBV7-2 to TRBJ2-1; TRBD2 agrees at 12 bases. Germline V gene data show CDR1 as SGHTA and CDR2 as FQGNSA. V was clipped by 3 bases and J by 7 bases; unmatched bases: 4. The CDR3 length is 15 residues. The CDR3 DNA is TGTGCCAGCAGCTTGGGACTAGCGGGCTATAATGAGCAGTTCTTC. It specifies CASSLGLAGYNEQFF.

The gene calls are TRBV5-1 and TRBJ1-2, with TRBD1 as a possible D gene (5 bases). Germline values: CDR1 SGHRS, CDR2 YFSETQ. Trimming took 4 bases from V and 3 from J, leaving 13 bases between them. There are 14 residues in the CDR3. CDR3 loop: CASSIGVQDYGYTF. The CDR3 DNA is TGCGCCAGCAGCATTGGTGTACAGGACTATGGCTACACCTTC.

With regard to this clone: At one end the junction does not follow the germline gene, possibly because of a read error. This chain links TRBV6-1 with TRBJ1-6; the D gene is possibly TRBD1 (5 bases). Germline CDR1 is MNHNS and CDR2 is SASEGT. The CDR3 consists of 13 residues. CDR3 sequence: CASSGHYNSPPHF. The CDR3 nucleotides read TGTGCCAGCAGCGGACACTATAATTCACCCCCCCACTTT.

CDR3 sequence (DNA): TGTGCCAGCAGCTCCAACCTAGCGGGAGGCCCAGATACGCAGTATTTT. This encodes CASSSNLAGGPDTQYF. This sequence joins TRBV11-3 and TRBJ2-3, with 11 bases that match TRBD2. The germline CDR1 and CDR2 sequences are SGHNT and YENEEA. After removal of 4 bases from V and 4 bases from J, the junction contained 7 bases not matched to a gene. This CDR3 comprises 16 residues.

This clone turned up a few times. This chain links TRBV28 with TRBJ2-7; D not certain. V was pared by 1 base and J by 2 bases, with 9 bases between. The germline gives CDR1 MDHEN, CDR2 SYDVKM. The CDR3 has 14 amino acids. For the CDR3, the DNA is TGTGCCAGCAGTTTATATACAGAGACCTACGAGCAGTACTTC. This sequence encodes CASSLYTETYEQYF. Filled out from reference TRBV28 and TRBJ2-7, the complete variable domain reads DVKVTQSSRYLVKRTGEKVFLECVQDMDHENMFWYRQDPGLGLRLIYFSYDVKMKEKGDIPEGYSVSREKKERFSLILESASTNQTSMYLCASSLYTETYEQYFGPGTRLTVT.

The chain recombines TRBV9 with TRBJ2-1; the match to TRBD1 covers 8 bases. This CDR3 contains 15 residues. Trimming removed 4 bases from V and 6 bases from J; junction bases left unmatched: 9. The germline CDR1 and CDR2 sequences are SGDLS and YYNGEE. CDR3 sequence reads: CASSPTGTGPNEQFF. CDR3 coding DNA: TGTGCCAGCAGCCCCACCGGGACAGGCCCCAATGAGCAGTTCTTC.

This clone was recorded only once. The chain combines TRBV19 with TRBJ2-5; tentative D call: TRBD1 (5 bases). Per germline, CDR1 LNHDA and CDR2 SQIVND (reference sequence). CDR3 length: 14 amino acids. Trimming removed 6 bases from V and 4 bases from J, with 15 bases in between. The CDR3 loop is CASRDRAGRETQYF. For the CDR3, the DNA is TGTGCCAGTAGGGATAGGGCAGGGCGAGAGACCCAGTACTTC.

The gene calls are TRBV10-3 and TRBJ2-5, with TRBD1 identical over 9 bases. The J call is doubtful: the DNA matches TRBJ2-7 better. This CDR3 is built from 12 residues. The germline gives CDR1 ENHRY, CDR2 SYGVKD. The CDR3 coding sequence is TGTGCCATCAGCGGACAGGGGTACGAGCAGTACTTC. Amino acid sequence: CAISGQGYEQYF.

V gene TRBV6-5 combines with J gene TRBJ1-2; D perhaps matches TRBD1 (5 bases). The germline V gene encodes CDR1 MNHEY and CDR2 SVGAGI. Trimming pared 5 bases from V and 5 bases from J, leaving 12 bases between. This CDR3 comprises 13 residues. CDR3 sequence reads: CASSQYQGYGYTF. The CDR3 DNA reads as TGTGCCAGCAGTCAATACCAGGGATATGGCTACACCTTC.

CDR3: CASRDRDRAYTQYF. In nucleotides, the CDR3 is TGTGCCAGTAGAGACCGGGACAGGGCCTATACGCAGTATTTT. The chain is built from TRBV19 and TRBJ2-3, with TRBD1 matching over 9 bases. The CDR3 runs 14 residues. The germline V gene has CDR1 LNHDA and CDR2 SQIVND (reference sequence). Germline trimming cut 6 bases from V and 7 bases from J; bases unmatched to any gene: 8.

To note about this clone: Other DNA sequences of this sample code for an identical CDR3. The rearrangement joins TRBV29-1 to TRBJ2-3; 9 bases are a match to TRBD1. The CDR3 sequence is 12 residues long. CDR1 SQVTM and CDR2 ANQGSEA come from the germline V gene. The DNA for the CDR3 is TGCAGTGTTACGACAGGGGGAGATACGCAGTATTTT. It translates to CSVTTGGDTQYF.

The chain is built from TRBV7-9 and TRBJ1-1, with 7 bases fitting TRBD1. The CDR3 loop spans 13 amino acids. With 5 bases clipped from V and 4 bases from J, the junction kept 4 bases outside the gene matches. Germline V CDR1 and CDR2: SEHNR, FQNEAQ (reference sequence). The CDR3 coding sequence is TGTGCCAGCAGCGAGGGGGCGTCCACTGAAGCTTTCTTT. This gives the protein CASSEGASTEAFF.

This chain connects TRBV5-8 to TRBJ2-2; D not certain. CDR1 is SGHTS and CDR2 is YDEGEE in the germline V gene. The CDR3 runs to 16 residues. The germline V and J ends were trimmed by 4 bases and 4 bases, with 17 bases remaining between them. Written as DNA, the CDR3 is TGTGCCAGCAGCCCTTCATACCCCTCGGTCACCGGGGAGCTGTTTTTT. Protein product: CASSPSYPSVTGELFF.

This sequence joins TRBV2 and TRBJ1-5; perhaps TRBD1 as D (6 bases). The V gene lost 0 bases and the J gene lost 5 bases, with 17 bases spanning the gap. The CDR3 has 17 residues. Germline-derived CDR1 and CDR2 are SNHLY and FYNNEI. CDR3 region: CASSEARGGPGYQPQHF. In DNA form, the CDR3 reads TGTGCCAGCAGTGAAGCGCGGGGGGGCCCGGGATATCAGCCCCAGCATTTT.